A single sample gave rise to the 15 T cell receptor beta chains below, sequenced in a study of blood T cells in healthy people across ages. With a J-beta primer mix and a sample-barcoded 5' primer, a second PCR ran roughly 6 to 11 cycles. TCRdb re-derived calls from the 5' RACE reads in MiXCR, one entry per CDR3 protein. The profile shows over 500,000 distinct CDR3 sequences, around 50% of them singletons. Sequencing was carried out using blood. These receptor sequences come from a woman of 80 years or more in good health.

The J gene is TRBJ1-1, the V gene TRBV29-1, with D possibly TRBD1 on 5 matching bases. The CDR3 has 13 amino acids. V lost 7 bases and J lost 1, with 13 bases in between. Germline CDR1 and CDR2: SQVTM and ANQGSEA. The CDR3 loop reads CSALIGGNTEAFF. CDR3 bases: TGCAGCGCCCTAATCGGGGGGAACACTGAAGCTTTCTTT.

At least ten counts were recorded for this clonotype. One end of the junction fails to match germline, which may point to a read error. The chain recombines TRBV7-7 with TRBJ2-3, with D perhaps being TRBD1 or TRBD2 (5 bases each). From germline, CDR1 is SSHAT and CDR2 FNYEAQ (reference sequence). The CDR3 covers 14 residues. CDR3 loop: CASSWRGTTDTQYF. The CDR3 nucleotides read TGTGCTAGCAGCTGGCGAGGGACCACAGATACGCAGTATTTT. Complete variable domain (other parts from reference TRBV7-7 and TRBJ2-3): GAGVSQSPRYKVTKRGQDVTLRCDPISSHATLYWYQQALGQGPEFLTYFNYEAQPDKSGLPSDRFSAERPEGSISTLTIQRTEQRDSAMYRCASSWRGTTDTQYFGPGTRLTVL.

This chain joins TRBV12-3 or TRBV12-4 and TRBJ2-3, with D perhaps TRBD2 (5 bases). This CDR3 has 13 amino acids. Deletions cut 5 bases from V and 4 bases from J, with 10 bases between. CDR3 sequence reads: CASSIGSPDTQYF. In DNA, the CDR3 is TGTGCCAGCAGTATAGGGAGCCCAGATACGCAGTATTTT.

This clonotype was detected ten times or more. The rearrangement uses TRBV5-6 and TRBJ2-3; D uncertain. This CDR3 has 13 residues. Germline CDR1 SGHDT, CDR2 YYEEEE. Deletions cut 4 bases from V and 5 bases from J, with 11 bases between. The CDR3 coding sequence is TGTGCCAGCAGCGCGCAATGGGGAGATACGCAGTATTTT. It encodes CASSAQWGDTQYF.

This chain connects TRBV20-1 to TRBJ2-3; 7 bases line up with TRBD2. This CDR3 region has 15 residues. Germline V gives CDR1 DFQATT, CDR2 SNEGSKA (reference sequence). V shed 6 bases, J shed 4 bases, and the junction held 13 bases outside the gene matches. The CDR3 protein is CSAANGGSGADTQYF. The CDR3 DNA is TGCAGTGCCGCGAACGGCGGGAGTGGGGCAGATACGCAGTATTTT.

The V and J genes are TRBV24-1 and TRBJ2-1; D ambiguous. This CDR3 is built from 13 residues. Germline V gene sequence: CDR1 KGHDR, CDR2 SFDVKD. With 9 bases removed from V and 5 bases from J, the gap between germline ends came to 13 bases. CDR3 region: CATGILKNNEQFF. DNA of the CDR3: TGTGCCACCGGAATCCTTAAGAACAATGAGCAGTTCTTC.

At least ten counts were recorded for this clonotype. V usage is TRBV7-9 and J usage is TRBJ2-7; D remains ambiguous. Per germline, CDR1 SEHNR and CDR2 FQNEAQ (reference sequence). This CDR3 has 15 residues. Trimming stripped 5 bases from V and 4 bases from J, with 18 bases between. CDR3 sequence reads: CASSPPGGGAYEQYF. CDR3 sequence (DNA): TGTGCCAGCAGCCCTCCGGGTGGCGGTGCATACGAGCAGTACTTC.

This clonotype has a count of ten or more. CDR3 sequence (DNA): TGCAGTGCTATAAGACTAGCGGGAGGGCCGTTCGAGCAGTTCTTC. As protein: CSAIRLAGGPFEQFF. The chain has TRBV20-1 and TRBJ2-1; 14 bases fit TRBD2. V shed 4 bases, J shed 10 bases, and the junction held 9 bases outside the gene matches. Germline-derived CDR1 and CDR2 are DFQATT and SNEGSKA (reference sequence). This CDR3 comprises 15 residues.

CDR3 sequence: CASKGVRGLAGGRNEQYF. The CDR3 nucleotides are TGTGCCAGTAAAGGGGTGAGGGGACTAGCGGGAGGTCGGAATGAGCAGTACTTC. The V call is TRBV19, the J call TRBJ2-7, with 15 bases aligning to TRBD2. Germline V gene data show CDR1 as LNHDA and CDR2 as SQIVND (reference sequence). This CDR3 comprises 18 residues. The V and J ends lost 7 bases and 7 bases, in that order; junction bases with no gene match: 17.

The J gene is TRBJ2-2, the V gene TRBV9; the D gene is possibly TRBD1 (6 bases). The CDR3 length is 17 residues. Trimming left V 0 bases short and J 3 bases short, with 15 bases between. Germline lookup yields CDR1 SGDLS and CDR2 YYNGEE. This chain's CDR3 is CASSVGRTGSHTGELFF. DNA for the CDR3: TGTGCCAGCAGCGTAGGTCGCACAGGGTCGCACACCGGGGAGCTGTTTTTT.

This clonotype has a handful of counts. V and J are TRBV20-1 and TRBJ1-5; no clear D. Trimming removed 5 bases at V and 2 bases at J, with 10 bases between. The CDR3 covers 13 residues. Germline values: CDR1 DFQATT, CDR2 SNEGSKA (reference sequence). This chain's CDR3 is CSAHTRGNQPQHF. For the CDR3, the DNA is TGCAGTGCTCACACCCGGGGCAATCAGCCCCAGCATTTT.

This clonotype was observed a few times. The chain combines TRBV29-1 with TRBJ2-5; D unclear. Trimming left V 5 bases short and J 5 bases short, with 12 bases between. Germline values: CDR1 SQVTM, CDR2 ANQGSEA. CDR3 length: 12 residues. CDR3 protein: CSVSTSRETQYF. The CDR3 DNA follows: TGCAGCGTTTCAACCTCGAGGGAGACCCAGTACTTC.

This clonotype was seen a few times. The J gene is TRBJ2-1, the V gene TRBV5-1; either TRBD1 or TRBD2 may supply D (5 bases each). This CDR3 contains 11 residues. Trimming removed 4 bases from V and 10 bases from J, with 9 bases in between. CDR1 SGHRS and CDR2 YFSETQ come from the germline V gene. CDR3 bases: TGCGCCAGCAGCCGGGACGCCGAGCAGTTCTTC. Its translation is CASSRDAEQFF.

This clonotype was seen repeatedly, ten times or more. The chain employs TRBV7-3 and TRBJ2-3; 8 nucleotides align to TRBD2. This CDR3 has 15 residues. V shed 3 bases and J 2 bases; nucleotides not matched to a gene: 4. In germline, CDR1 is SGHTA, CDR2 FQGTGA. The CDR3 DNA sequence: TGTGCCAGCAGCTTGGGCGGGGGGAACACAGATACGCAGTATTTT. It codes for CASSLGGGNTDTQYF.

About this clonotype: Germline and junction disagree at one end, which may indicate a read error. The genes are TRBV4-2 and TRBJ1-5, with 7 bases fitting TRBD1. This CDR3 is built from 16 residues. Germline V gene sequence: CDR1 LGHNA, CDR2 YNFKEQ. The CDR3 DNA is TGTGCCAGCAGCCGGATTGCAAACAGGGGAAATCGGCCCCAGCATTTT. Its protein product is CASSRIANRGNRPQHF.